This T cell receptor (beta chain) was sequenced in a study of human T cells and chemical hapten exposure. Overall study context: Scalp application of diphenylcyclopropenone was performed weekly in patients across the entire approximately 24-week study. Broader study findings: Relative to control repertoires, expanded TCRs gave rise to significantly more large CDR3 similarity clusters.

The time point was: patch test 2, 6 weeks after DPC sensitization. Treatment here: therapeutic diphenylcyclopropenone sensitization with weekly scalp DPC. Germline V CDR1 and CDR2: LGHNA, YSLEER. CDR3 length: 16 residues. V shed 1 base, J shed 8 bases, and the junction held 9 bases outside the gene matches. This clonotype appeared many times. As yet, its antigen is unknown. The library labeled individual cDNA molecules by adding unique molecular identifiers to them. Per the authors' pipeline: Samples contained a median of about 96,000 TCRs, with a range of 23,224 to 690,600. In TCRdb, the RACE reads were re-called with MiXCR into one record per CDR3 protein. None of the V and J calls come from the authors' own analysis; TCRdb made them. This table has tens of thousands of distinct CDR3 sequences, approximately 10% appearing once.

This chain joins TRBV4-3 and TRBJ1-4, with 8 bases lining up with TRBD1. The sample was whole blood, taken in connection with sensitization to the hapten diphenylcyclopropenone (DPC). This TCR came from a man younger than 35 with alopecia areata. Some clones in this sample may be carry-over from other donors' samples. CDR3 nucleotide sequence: TGCGCCAGCAGCCAAGTCCAGACAGGGGTGGGCGAAAAACTGTTTTTT. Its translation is CASSQVQTGVGEKLFF.